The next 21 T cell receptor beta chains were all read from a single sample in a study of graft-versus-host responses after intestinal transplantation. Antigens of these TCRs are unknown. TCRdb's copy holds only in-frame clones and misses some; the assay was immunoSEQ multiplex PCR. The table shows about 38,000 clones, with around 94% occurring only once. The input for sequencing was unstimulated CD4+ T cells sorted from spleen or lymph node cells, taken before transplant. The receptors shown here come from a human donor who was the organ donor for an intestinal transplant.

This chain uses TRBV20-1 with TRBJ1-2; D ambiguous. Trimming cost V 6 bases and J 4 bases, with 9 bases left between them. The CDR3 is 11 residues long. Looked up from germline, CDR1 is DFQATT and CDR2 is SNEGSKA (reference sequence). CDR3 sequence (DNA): TGCAGTGCCGGGATGGGCTATGGCTACACCTTC. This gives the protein CSAGMGYGYTF.

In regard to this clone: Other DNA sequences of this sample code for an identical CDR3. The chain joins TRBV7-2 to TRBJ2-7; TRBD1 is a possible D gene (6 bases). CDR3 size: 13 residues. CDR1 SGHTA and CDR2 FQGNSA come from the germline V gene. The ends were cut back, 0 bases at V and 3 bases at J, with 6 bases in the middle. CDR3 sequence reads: CASSLAGGYEQYF. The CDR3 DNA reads TGTGCCAGCAGCTTAGCAGGGGGCTACGAGCAGTACTTC. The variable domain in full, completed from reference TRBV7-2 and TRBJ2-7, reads GAGVSQSPSNKVTEKGKDVELRCDPISGHTALYWYRQSLGQGLEFLIYFQGNSAPDKSGLPSDRFSAERTGGSVSTLTIQRTQQEDSAVYLCASSLAGGYEQYFGPGTRLTVT.

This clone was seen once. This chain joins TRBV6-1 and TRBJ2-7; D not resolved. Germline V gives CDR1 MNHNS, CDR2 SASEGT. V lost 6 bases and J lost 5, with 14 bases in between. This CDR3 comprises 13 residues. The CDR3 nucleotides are TGTGCCAGCAGATCGCCCGATTTGGACGAGCAGTACTTC. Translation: CASRSPDLDEQYF.

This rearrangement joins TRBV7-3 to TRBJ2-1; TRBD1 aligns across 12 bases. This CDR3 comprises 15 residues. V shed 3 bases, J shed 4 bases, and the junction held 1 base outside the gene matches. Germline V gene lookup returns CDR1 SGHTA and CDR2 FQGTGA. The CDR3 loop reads CASSLGQGAYNEQFF. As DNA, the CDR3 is TGTGCCAGCAGCTTGGGACAGGGGGCGTACAATGAGCAGTTCTTC.

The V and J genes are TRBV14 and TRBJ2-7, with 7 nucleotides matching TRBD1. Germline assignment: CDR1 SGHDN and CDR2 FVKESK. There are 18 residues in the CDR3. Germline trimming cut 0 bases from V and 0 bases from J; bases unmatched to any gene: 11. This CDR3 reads CASSQDPGTARSSYEQYF. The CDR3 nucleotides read TGTGCCAGCAGCCAAGACCCCGGGACAGCGAGGAGCTCCTACGAGCAGTACTTC.

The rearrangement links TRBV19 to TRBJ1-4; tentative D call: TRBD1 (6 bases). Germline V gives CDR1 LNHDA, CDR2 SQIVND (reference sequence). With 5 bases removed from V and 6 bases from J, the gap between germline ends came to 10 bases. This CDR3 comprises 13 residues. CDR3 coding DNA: TGTGCCAGTAGTTCGCAGGGGTATGAAAAACTGTTTTTT. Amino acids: CASSSQGYEKLFF.

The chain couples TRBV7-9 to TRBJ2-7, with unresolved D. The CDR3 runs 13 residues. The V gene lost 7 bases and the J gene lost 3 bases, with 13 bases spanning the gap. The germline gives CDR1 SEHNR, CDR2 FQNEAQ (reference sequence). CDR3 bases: TGTGCCAGCACCCACCCTGGGGACTACGAGCAGTACTTC. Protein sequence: CASTHPGDYEQYF. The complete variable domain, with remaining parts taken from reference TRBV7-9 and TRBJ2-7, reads DTGVSQNPRHKITKRGQNVTFRCDPISEHNRLYWYRQTLGQGPEFLTYFQNEAQLEKSRLLSDRFSAERPKGSFSTLEIQRTEQGDSAMYLCASTHPGDYEQYFGPGTRLTVT.

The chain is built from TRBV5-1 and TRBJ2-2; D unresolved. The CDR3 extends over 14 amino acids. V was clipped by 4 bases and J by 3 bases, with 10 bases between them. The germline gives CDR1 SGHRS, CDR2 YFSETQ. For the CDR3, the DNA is TGCGCCAGCAGCCCGAAGCCGGACACCGGGGAGCTGTTTTTT. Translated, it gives CASSPKPDTGELFF.

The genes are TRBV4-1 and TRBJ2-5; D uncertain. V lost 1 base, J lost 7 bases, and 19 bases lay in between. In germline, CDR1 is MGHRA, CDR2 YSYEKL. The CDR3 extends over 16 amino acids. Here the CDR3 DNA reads TGCGCCAGCAGCCAAGGTTCGGCAGAGAGAAGAGGGACCCAGTACTTC. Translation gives CASSQGSAERRGTQYF.

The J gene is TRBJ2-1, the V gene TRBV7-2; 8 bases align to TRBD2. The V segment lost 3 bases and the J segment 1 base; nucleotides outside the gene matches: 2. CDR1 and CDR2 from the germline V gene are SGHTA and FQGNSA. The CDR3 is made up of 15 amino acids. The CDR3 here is CASSLRGASYNEQFF. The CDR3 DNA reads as TGTGCCAGCAGCTTGCGGGGGGCTTCCTACAATGAGCAGTTCTTC.

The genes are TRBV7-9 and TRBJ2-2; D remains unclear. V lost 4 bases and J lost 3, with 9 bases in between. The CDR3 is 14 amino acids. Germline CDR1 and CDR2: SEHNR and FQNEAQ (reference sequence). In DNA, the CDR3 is TGTGCCAGCAGCTCCGGGTACTACACCGGGGAGCTGTTTTTT. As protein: CASSSGYYTGELFF.

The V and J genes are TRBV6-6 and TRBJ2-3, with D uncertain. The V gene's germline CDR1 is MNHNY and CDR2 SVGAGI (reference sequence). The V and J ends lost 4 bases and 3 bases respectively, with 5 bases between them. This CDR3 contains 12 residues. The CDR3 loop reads CASSFHTDTQYF. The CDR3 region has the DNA TGTGCCAGCAGTTTTCATACAGATACGCAGTATTTT.

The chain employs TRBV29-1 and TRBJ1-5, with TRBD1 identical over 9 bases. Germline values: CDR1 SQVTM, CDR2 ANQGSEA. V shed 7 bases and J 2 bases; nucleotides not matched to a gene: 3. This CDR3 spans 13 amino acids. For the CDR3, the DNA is TGCAGCGCGGGACAGGGAGGCAATCAGCCCCAGCATTTT. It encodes CSAGQGGNQPQHF.

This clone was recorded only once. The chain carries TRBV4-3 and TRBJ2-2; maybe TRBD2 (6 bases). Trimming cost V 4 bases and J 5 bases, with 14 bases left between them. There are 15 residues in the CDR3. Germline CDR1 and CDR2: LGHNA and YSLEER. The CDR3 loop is CASSPWGVKTGELFF. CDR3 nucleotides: TGCGCCAGCAGCCCTTGGGGGGTAAAGACCGGGGAGCTGTTTTTT.

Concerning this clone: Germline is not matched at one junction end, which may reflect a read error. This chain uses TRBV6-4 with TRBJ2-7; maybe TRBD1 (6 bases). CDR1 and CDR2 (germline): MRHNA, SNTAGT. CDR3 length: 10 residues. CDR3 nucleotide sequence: TGTGCCAGCAGTACACCGCAGGGGCCCTTC. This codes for CASSTPQGPF.

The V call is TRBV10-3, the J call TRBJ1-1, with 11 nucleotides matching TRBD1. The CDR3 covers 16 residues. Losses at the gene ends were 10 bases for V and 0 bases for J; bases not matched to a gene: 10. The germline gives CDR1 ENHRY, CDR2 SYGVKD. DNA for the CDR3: TGTGCCAGCAAACCCGGACAGGGGGCGATGAACACTGAAGCTTTCTTT. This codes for CASKPGQGAMNTEAFF.

The CDR3 region has the DNA TGCGCCAGCAGCTTTCTACCCGAAGATCCTTCTGGGGCCAACGTCCTGACTTTC. It yields the protein CASSFLPEDPSGANVLTF. V is TRBV5-1 and J is TRBJ2-6; no clear D. V was clipped by 2 bases and J by 1 base, with 16 bases between them. This CDR3 is built from 18 residues. CDR1 SGHRS and CDR2 YFSETQ come from the germline V gene.

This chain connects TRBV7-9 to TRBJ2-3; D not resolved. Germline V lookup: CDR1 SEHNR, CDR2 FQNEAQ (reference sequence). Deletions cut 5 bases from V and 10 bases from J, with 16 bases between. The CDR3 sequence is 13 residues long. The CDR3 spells CASSPGPKSSQYF. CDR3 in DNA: TGTGCCAGCAGCCCCGGCCCCAAGTCCTCGCAGTATTTT.

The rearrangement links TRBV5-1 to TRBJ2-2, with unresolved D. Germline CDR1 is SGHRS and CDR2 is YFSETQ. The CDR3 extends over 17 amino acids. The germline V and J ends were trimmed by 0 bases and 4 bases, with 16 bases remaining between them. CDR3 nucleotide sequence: TGCGCCAGCAGCTTGGTCGCCAGGCCCTTGTCCACCGGGGAGCTGTTTTTT. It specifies CASSLVARPLSTGELFF.

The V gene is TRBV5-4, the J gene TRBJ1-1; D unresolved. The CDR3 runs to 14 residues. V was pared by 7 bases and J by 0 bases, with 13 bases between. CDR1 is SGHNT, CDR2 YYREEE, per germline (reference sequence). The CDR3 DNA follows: TGTGCCAGCGCCCTGGGAGGGATGAACACTGAAGCTTTCTTT. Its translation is CASALGGMNTEAFF. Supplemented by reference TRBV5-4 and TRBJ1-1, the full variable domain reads ETGVTQSPTHLIKTRGQQVTLRCSSQSGHNTVSWYQQALGQGPQFIFQYYREEENGRGNFPPRFSGLQFPNYSSELNVNALELDDSALYLCASALGGMNTEAFFGQGTRLTVV.

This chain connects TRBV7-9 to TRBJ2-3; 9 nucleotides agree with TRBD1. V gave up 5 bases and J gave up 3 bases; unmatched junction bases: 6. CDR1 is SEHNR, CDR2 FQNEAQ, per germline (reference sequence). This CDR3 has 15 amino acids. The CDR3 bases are TGTGCCAGCAGCGTAGACAGGGGGGGGACAGATACGCAGTATTTT. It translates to CASSVDRGGTDTQYF.